This is a list of T cell receptor beta chains from one sample in a study of T-cell memory formation after mild COVID-19. One entry per CDR3 protein results from TCRdb running MiXCR on the 5' RACE reads. The table records 90,000 to 120,000 distinct CDR3 sequences, 13% to 15% of them present only once. Material for sequencing was PBMCs or a T cell subset sorted from them (not recorded which). The receptors shown here come from a man in his late teens or twenties who had mild COVID-19 (a few samples of this study predate the infection). Cell type and time point are not known. CDR3s include the opening cysteine and the closing phenylalanine or tryptophan. The order of the fields is clone size, D gene, J gene, V gene, CDR3 protein, CDR3 DNA. The D gene is left open where the match is weak. Clone sizes are given selectively: once, few, many, or a class where the clone is expanded.

clone_size: few
d_call: NA
j_call: TRBJ2-1
v_call: TRBV5-1
cdr3_aa: CASSLEARESYNEQFF
cdr3_nt: TGCGCCAGCAGCTTGGAGGCCAGGGAATCCTACAATGAGCAGTTCTTC

clone_size: NA
d_call: NA
j_call: TRBJ2-1
v_call: TRBV11-1
cdr3_aa: CASSSGTYNEQFF
cdr3_nt: TGTGCCAGCAGCTCGGGGACTTACAATGAGCAGTTCTTC

clone_size: NA
d_call: TRBD1
j_call: TRBJ2-7
v_call: TRBV12-3/TRBV12-4
cdr3_aa: CASSLTGYEQYF
cdr3_nt: TGTGCCAGCAGCTTGACAGGGTACGAGCAGTACTTC

clone_size: NA
d_call: TRBD1
j_call: TRBJ2-3
v_call: TRBV4-1
cdr3_aa: CASSQEDRATDTQYF
cdr3_nt: TGCGCCAGCAGCCAAGAGGACAGGGCCACAGATACGCAGTATTTT

clone_size: NA
d_call: TRBD2
j_call: TRBJ2-3
v_call: TRBV11-2
cdr3_aa: CASSSYSSGGAAQYF
cdr3_nt: TGTGCCAGCAGCAGCTACTCTTCCGGGGGGGCAGCGCAGTATTTT

clone_size: few
d_call: NA
j_call: TRBJ2-1
v_call: TRBV6-5
cdr3_aa: CASSYGASGSYEQFF
cdr3_nt: TGTGCCAGCAGTTACGGAGCCTCCGGCAGCTATGAGCAGTTCTTC

clone_size: many
d_call: NA
j_call: TRBJ2-7
v_call: TRBV4-1
cdr3_aa: CASSQEVYSRSYEQYF
cdr3_nt: TGCGCCAGCAGCCAAGAGGTTTACTCCAGATCCTACGAGCAGTACTTC

clone_size: NA
d_call: NA
j_call: TRBJ2-5
v_call: TRBV11-2
cdr3_aa: CASSSRRRGLEETQYF
cdr3_nt: TGTGCCAGCAGCTCTCGGAGGAGGGGGCTTGAAGAGACCCAGTACTTC

clone_size: few
d_call: TRBD2
j_call: TRBJ2-5
v_call: TRBV11-2
cdr3_aa: CASSLGSGVQETQYF
cdr3_nt: TGTGCCAGCAGCTTAGGGAGCGGGGTCCAAGAGACCCAGTACTTC

clone_size: NA
d_call: TRBD2
j_call: TRBJ2-1
v_call: TRBV11-2
cdr3_aa: CASSLALAEYNEQFF
cdr3_nt: TGTGCCAGCAGCTTAGCACTAGCGGAATACAATGAGCAGTTCTTC

clone_size: many
d_call: NA
j_call: TRBJ2-7
v_call: TRBV7-6
cdr3_aa: CASSPYLGDLEQYF
cdr3_nt: TGTGCCAGCAGTCCTTATCTTGGGGACCTCGAGCAGTACTTC

clone_size: NA
d_call: TRBD1
j_call: TRBJ2-1
v_call: TRBV12-3/TRBV12-4
cdr3_aa: CASSPPGTVYNEQFF
cdr3_nt: TGTGCCAGCAGTCCTCCCGGGACAGTTTACAATGAGCAGTTCTTC

clone_size: few
d_call: NA
j_call: TRBJ1-2
v_call: TRBV15
cdr3_aa: CATSRGDGYTF
cdr3_nt: TGTGCCACCAGCAGAGGGGACGGCTACACCTTC

clone_size: few
d_call: NA
j_call: TRBJ2-1
v_call: TRBV24-1
cdr3_aa: CATSQFGASYNEQFF
cdr3_nt: TGTGCCACCAGTCAATTCGGGGCCTCCTACAATGAGCAGTTCTTC

clone_size: NA
d_call: TRBD2
j_call: TRBJ2-5
v_call: TRBV11-2
cdr3_aa: CASSPSSSGVLVKTQYF
cdr3_nt: TGTGCCAGCAGCCCCAGTTCTAGCGGGGTGTTGGTGAAGACCCAGTACTTC

clone_size: few
d_call: NA
j_call: TRBJ1-2
v_call: TRBV20-1
cdr3_aa: CSARDFKVENEGYGYTF
cdr3_nt: TGCAGTGCTAGAGATTTTAAAGTAGAAAATGAAGGGTATGGCTACACCTTC

clone_size: few
d_call: NA
j_call: TRBJ2-5
v_call: TRBV12-3/TRBV12-4
cdr3_aa: CASQARGETQYF
cdr3_nt: TGTGCCAGCCAGGCTCGGGGGGAGACCCAGTACTTC

clone_size: NA
d_call: TRBD1
j_call: TRBJ1-2
v_call: TRBV27
cdr3_aa: CASSFAPGGDGYTF
cdr3_nt: TGTGCCAGCAGTTTTGCCCCAGGGGGGGATGGCTACACCTTC

clone_size: NA
d_call: TRBD1
j_call: TRBJ2-7
v_call: TRBV6-5
cdr3_aa: CASSPNTGDEQYF
cdr3_nt: TGTGCCAGCAGCCCGAACACAGGGGACGAGCAGTACTTC

clone_size: NA
d_call: NA
j_call: TRBJ2-3
v_call: TRBV5-8
cdr3_aa: CASSLHKLDTQYF
cdr3_nt: TGTGCCAGCAGCTTGCACAAATTAGATACGCAGTATTTT

clone_size: NA
d_call: TRBD2
j_call: TRBJ2-3
v_call: TRBV20-1
cdr3_aa: CSAGLAGPMADTQYF
cdr3_nt: TGCAGTGCGGGACTAGCGGGGCCCATGGCAGATACGCAGTATTTT

clone_size: NA
d_call: TRBD1
j_call: TRBJ2-2
v_call: TRBV4-3
cdr3_aa: CASSQVGQGLNTGELFF
cdr3_nt: TGCGCCAGCAGCCAAGTGGGACAGGGCCTGAACACCGGGGAGCTGTTTTTT

clone_size: few
d_call: NA
j_call: TRBJ2-7
v_call: TRBV5-1
cdr3_aa: CASSLKTWDPYEQYF
cdr3_nt: TGCGCCAGCAGCTTGAAAACGTGGGATCCCTACGAGCAGTACTTC

clone_size: NA
d_call: NA
j_call: TRBJ2-5
v_call: TRBV4-3
cdr3_aa: CASSRHAGVETQYF
cdr3_nt: TGCGCCAGCAGCCGTCATGCAGGGGTGGAGACCCAGTACTTC

clone_size: NA
d_call: NA
j_call: TRBJ1-4
v_call: TRBV7-9
cdr3_aa: CASSQRSRREQSNEKLFF
cdr3_nt: TGTGCCAGCAGCCAGCGCAGTCGCAGGGAGCAGTCTAATGAAAAACTGTTTTTT

clone_size: many
d_call: TRBD1
j_call: TRBJ2-5
v_call: TRBV4-3
cdr3_aa: CASSQARTGQETQYF
cdr3_nt: TGCGCCAGCAGCCAAGCCCGGACAGGACAAGAGACCCAGTACTTC

clone_size: few
d_call: NA
j_call: TRBJ1-5
v_call: TRBV7-8
cdr3_aa: CASSFYSTGLRAYSNQPQHF
cdr3_nt: TGTGCCAGCAGCTTTTACTCGACGGGACTTAGAGCTTATAGCAATCAGCCCCAGCATTTT

clone_size: few
d_call: NA
j_call: TRBJ1-2
v_call: TRBV29-1
cdr3_aa: CSVRASNGYTF
cdr3_nt: TGCAGCGTTCGCGCATCCAATGGCTACACCTTC

clone_size: NA
d_call: TRBD1
j_call: TRBJ1-1
v_call: TRBV19
cdr3_aa: CASRTTGLNQAFF
cdr3_nt: TGTGCCAGTAGGACGACAGGGTTGAACCAAGCTTTCTTT

clone_size: NA
d_call: TRBD1
j_call: TRBJ2-2
v_call: TRBV9
cdr3_aa: CASSAGTGNTGELFF
cdr3_nt: TGTGCCAGCAGCGCGGGGACAGGGAACACCGGGGAGCTGTTTTTT

clone_size: NA
d_call: NA
j_call: TRBJ1-6
v_call: TRBV15
cdr3_aa: CATSRDLSGWRSPLHF
cdr3_nt: TGTGCCACCAGCAGAGATCTGTCAGGGTGGCGTTCACCCCTCCACTTT

clone_size: NA
d_call: TRBD1
j_call: TRBJ2-2
v_call: TRBV5-5
cdr3_aa: CASSIGTGVNGELFF
cdr3_nt: TGTGCCAGCAGCATCGGGACAGGGGTTAACGGGGAGCTGTTTTTT

clone_size: NA
d_call: NA
j_call: TRBJ1-1
v_call: TRBV4-1
cdr3_aa: CASSILQNTEAFF
cdr3_nt: TGCGCCAGCAGCATCCTACAGAACACTGAAGCTTTCTTT

clone_size: NA
d_call: NA
j_call: TRBJ2-3
v_call: TRBV6-6
cdr3_aa: CASRYSHGTDTQYF
cdr3_nt: TGTGCCAGCAGGTACTCGCATGGGACAGATACGCAGTATTTT

clone_size: NA
d_call: NA
j_call: TRBJ2-2
v_call: TRBV15
cdr3_aa: CATSRGENTGELFF
cdr3_nt: TGTGCCACCAGCAGAGGGGAAAACACCGGGGAGCTGTTTTTT

clone_size: few
d_call: NA
j_call: TRBJ2-3
v_call: TRBV27
cdr3_aa: CASSQLGVGLGDTQYF
cdr3_nt: TGTGCCAGCAGCCAATTAGGGGTGGGTTTGGGGGATACGCAGTATTTT

clone_size: NA
d_call: NA
j_call: TRBJ2-5
v_call: TRBV6-2/TRBV6-3
cdr3_aa: CASSTSRETQYF
cdr3_nt: TGTGCCAGCAGTACGAGCCGGGAGACCCAGTACTTC

clone_size: few
d_call: NA
j_call: TRBJ2-7
v_call: TRBV7-8
cdr3_aa: CASSPEGYPKQYF
cdr3_nt: TGTGCCAGCAGCCCCGAAGGCTATCCCAAGCAGTACTTC

clone_size: few
d_call: TRBD2
j_call: TRBJ2-3
v_call: TRBV6-2/TRBV6-3
cdr3_aa: CASSSLPRTSENTQYF
cdr3_nt: TGTGCCAGCAGTTCTTTACCCCGGACTAGCGAAAATACGCAGTATTTT

clone_size: many
d_call: NA
j_call: TRBJ2-5
v_call: TRBV6-1
cdr3_aa: CASSEGNGQETQYF
cdr3_nt: TGTGCCAGCAGTGAAGGAAACGGCCAAGAGACCCAGTACTTC

clone_size: NA
d_call: TRBD2
j_call: TRBJ2-1
v_call: TRBV7-9
cdr3_aa: CASSFERGESSNEQFF
cdr3_nt: TGTGCCAGCAGCTTTGAACGGGGGGAGTCTTCCAATGAGCAGTTCTTC

clone_size: few
d_call: TRBD1
j_call: TRBJ2-3
v_call: TRBV10-1
cdr3_aa: CASSGGGTGSPDTQYF
cdr3_nt: TGCGCCAGCAGTGGGGGCGGGACAGGGTCTCCAGATACGCAGTATTTT

clone_size: NA
d_call: NA
j_call: TRBJ1-1
v_call: TRBV6-5
cdr3_aa: CASSYGVSTEAFF
cdr3_nt: TGTGCCAGCAGTTATGGGGTCAGCACTGAAGCTTTCTTT

clone_size: NA
d_call: NA
j_call: TRBJ1-2
v_call: TRBV7-9
cdr3_aa: CASSLSRWGYGYTF
cdr3_nt: TGTGCCAGCAGCTTATCCAGATGGGGCTATGGCTACACCTTC

clone_size: NA
d_call: NA
j_call: TRBJ2-2
v_call: TRBV6-2/TRBV6-3
cdr3_aa: CATGPSGELFF
cdr3_nt: TGTGCCACCGGACCTTCCGGGGAGCTGTTTTTT

clone_size: NA
d_call: NA
j_call: TRBJ2-3
v_call: TRBV12-3/TRBV12-4
cdr3_aa: CASSIELSTDTQYF
cdr3_nt: TGTGCCAGCAGCATAGAATTAAGCACAGATACGCAGTATTTT

clone_size: few
d_call: NA
j_call: TRBJ2-7
v_call: TRBV14
cdr3_aa: CASSQASGYEQYF
cdr3_nt: TGTGCCAGCAGCCAAGCTTCCGGCTACGAGCAGTACTTC

clone_size: NA
d_call: NA
j_call: TRBJ2-3
v_call: TRBV12-5
cdr3_aa: CASAIGGASTDTQYF
cdr3_nt: TGTGCTAGTGCCATAGGGGGAGCTAGCACAGATACGCAGTATTTT

clone_size: NA
d_call: NA
j_call: TRBJ2-7
v_call: TRBV3-1
cdr3_aa: CASSQEGTGLGYEQYF
cdr3_nt: TGTGCCAGCAGCCAAGAGGGTACAGGGCTGGGGTACGAGCAGTACTTC

clone_size: NA
d_call: NA
j_call: TRBJ2-1
v_call: TRBV4-2
cdr3_aa: CASTFGPGEQFF
cdr3_nt: TGTGCCAGCACCTTTGGGCCGGGTGAGCAGTTCTTC

clone_size: few
d_call: NA
j_call: TRBJ2-5
v_call: TRBV7-9
cdr3_aa: CASSLGALETQYF
cdr3_nt: TGTGCCAGCAGCTTGGGGGCCCTTGAGACCCAGTACTTC

clone_size: NA
d_call: NA
j_call: TRBJ2-1
v_call: TRBV5-1
cdr3_aa: CASSLAGPEQFF
cdr3_nt: TGCGCCAGCAGCTTGGCGGGTCCGGAGCAGTTCTTC

clone_size: many
d_call: NA
j_call: TRBJ1-1
v_call: TRBV6-2/TRBV6-3
cdr3_aa: CASSLHENTEAFF
cdr3_nt: TGTGCCAGCAGTCTACATGAGAACACTGAAGCTTTCTTT

clone_size: NA
d_call: NA
j_call: TRBJ2-2
v_call: TRBV6-6
cdr3_aa: CASTQSVRVDTGELFF
cdr3_nt: TGTGCCAGCACCCAATCGGTACGCGTAGACACCGGGGAGCTGTTTTTT

clone_size: NA
d_call: NA
j_call: TRBJ2-3
v_call: TRBV28
cdr3_aa: CASSSLGSTDTQYF
cdr3_nt: TGTGCCAGCAGTTCCCTGGGCAGCACAGATACGCAGTATTTT

clone_size: NA
d_call: NA
j_call: TRBJ2-2
v_call: TRBV7-2
cdr3_aa: CASSWGVTGELFF
cdr3_nt: TGTGCCAGCAGCTGGGGGGTCACCGGGGAGCTGTTTTTT